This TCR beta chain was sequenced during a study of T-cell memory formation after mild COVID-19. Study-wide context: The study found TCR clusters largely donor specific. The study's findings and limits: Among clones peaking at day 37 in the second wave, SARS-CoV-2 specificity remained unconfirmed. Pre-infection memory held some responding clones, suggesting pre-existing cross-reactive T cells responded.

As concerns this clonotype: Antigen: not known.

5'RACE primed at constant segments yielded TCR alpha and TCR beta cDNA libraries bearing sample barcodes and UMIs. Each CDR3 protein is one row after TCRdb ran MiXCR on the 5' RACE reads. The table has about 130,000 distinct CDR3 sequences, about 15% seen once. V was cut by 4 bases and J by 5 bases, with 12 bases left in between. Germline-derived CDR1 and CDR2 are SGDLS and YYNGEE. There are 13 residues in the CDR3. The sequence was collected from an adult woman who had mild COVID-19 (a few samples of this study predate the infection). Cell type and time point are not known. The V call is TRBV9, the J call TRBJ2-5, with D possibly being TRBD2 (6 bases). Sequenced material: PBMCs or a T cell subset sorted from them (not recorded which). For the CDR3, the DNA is TGTGCCAGCAGCTCCGGGACTGGGGAGACCCAGTACTTC. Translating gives CASSSGTGETQYF. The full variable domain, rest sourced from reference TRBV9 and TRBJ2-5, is DSGVTQTPKHLITATGQRVTLRCSPRSGDLSVYWYQQSLDQGLQFLIQYYNGEERAKGNILERFSAQQFPDLHSELNLSSLELGDSALYFCASSSGTGETQYFGPGTRLLVL.